This is a list of T cell receptor beta chains from one sample in a study of blood T cell repertoires in COVID-19. The table came from immunoSEQ multiplex PCR; TCRdb's copy has only in-frame clones and leaves some out. The sample holds 60,000 to 80,000 clones, around 80% seen once. The sample comprised peripheral blood. The receptors originated from a man aged 50-59 years with COVID-19, enrolled during active disease. Each CDR3 is given with its conserved first and last residue. The D gene is left open where the match is weak. Some rows mark clone size as missing; the rest say once, few, many or name a class of expanded clone.

CDR3: CASRDRKNEKLFF; DNA: TGTGCCAGTCGAGACAGAAAAAATGAAAAACTGTTTTTT; D: .; V: TRBV19; size: .; J: TRBJ1-4
CDR3: CASSPGWTSTDTQYF; DNA: TGTGCCAGCAGCCCCGGTTGGACAAGCACAGATACGCAGTATTTT; D: .; V: TRBV7-3; size: .; J: TRBJ2-3
CDR3: CSAEERYTGELFF; DNA: TGCAGCGCCGAGGAAAGGTACACCGGGGAGCTGTTTTTT; D: .; V: TRBV29-1; size: .; J: TRBJ2-2
CDR3: CASSRYRVQETQYF; DNA: TGTGCCAGCAGTCGCTACAGGGTTCAAGAGACCCAGTACTTC; D: .; V: TRBV6-5; size: .; J: TRBJ2-5
CDR3: CATVRGSTEAFF; DNA: TGTGCCACCGTAAGAGGAAGCACTGAAGCTTTCTTT; D: .; V: TRBV7-9; size: .; J: TRBJ1-1
CDR3: CASSLAGEGVGEQFF; DNA: TGCGCCAGCAGCTTGGCCGGGGAGGGGGTAGGTGAGCAGTTCTTC; D: .; V: TRBV5-1; size: .; J: TRBJ2-1
CDR3: CASSVEDTTNEKLFF; DNA: TGTGCCAGCAGCGTCGAGGACACAACTAATGAAAAACTGTTTTTT; D: .; V: TRBV9; size: .; J: TRBJ1-4
CDR3: CASSDSNEQYF; DNA: TGCGCCAGCAGCGACTCGAACGAGCAGTACTTC; D: .; V: TRBV5-1; size: .; J: TRBJ2-7
CDR3: CASSALYEQYF; DNA: TGTGCCAGCAGCGCGTTATACGAGCAGTACTTC; D: .; V: TRBV9; size: .; J: TRBJ2-7
CDR3: CASSSVGLAASTDTQYF; DNA: TGTGCCAGCAGTTCTGTAGGACTAGCGGCTAGCACAGATACGCAGTATTTT; D: TRBD2; V: TRBV28; size: .; J: TRBJ2-3
CDR3: CASSLIGTGGDEQYF; DNA: TGTGCCAGCAGCTTAATCGGGACAGGGGGCGACGAGCAGTACTTC; D: TRBD1; V: TRBV5-6; size: .; J: TRBJ2-7
CDR3: CASSPSGSWVGELFF; DNA: TGTGCCAGCAGCCCTAGCGGGAGTTGGGTCGGGGAGCTGTTTTTT; D: TRBD2; V: TRBV7-3; size: .; J: TRBJ2-2
CDR3: CLISMRSSYNEQFF; DNA: TGCCTGATCTCAATGCGGAGCTCCTACAATGAGCAGTTCTTC; D: .; V: TRBV6-4; size: .; J: TRBJ2-1
CDR3: CASSRQGTVSYTF; DNA: TGTGCCAGCTCTAGGCAGGGTACAGTTAGCTACACCTTC; D: .; V: TRBV6-5; size: .; J: TRBJ1-2
CDR3: CASSPPRGRNEQFF; DNA: TGTGCCAGTAGCCCTCCCAGGGGAAGGAATGAGCAGTTCTTC; D: .; V: TRBV19; size: .; J: TRBJ2-1
CDR3: CASSQEGTGLYEQYF; DNA: TGCGCCAGCAGCCAAGAAGGGACAGGGCTCTACGAGCAGTACTTC; D: TRBD1; V: TRBV4-3; size: .; J: TRBJ2-7
CDR3: CASSQDPSGSQGVTQYF; DNA: TGCGCCAGCAGCCAAGATCCTAGCGGGAGCCAAGGTGTGACCCAGTACTTC; D: TRBD2; V: TRBV4-1; size: .; J: TRBJ2-5
CDR3: CASSSSGRQETQYF; DNA: TGTGCCAGCAGCTCTAGCGGGAGGCAAGAGACCCAGTACTTC; D: TRBD2; V: TRBV7-3; size: once; J: TRBJ2-5
CDR3: CSVAMNTEAFF; DNA: TGCAGCGTTGCAATGAACACTGAAGCTTTCTTT; D: .; V: TRBV29-1; size: once; J: TRBJ1-1
CDR3: CASSRGTKETQYF; DNA: TGTGCCAGCAGCCGCGGGACCAAAGAGACCCAGTACTTC; D: .; V: TRBV7-3; size: .; J: TRBJ2-5
CDR3: CASSVVGQGGLEAFF; DNA: TGTGCCAGCAGCGTAGTTGGGCAGGGTGGTTTAGAAGCTTTCTTT; D: .; V: TRBV9; size: .; J: TRBJ1-1
CDR3: CASSPGDGNQPQHF; DNA: TGTGCCAGCTCACCCGGTGACGGGAATCAGCCCCAGCATTTT; D: .; V: TRBV18; size: .; J: TRBJ1-5
CDR3: CASSLDRGYNEQFF; DNA: TGTGCCAGCAGTCTGGACAGGGGTTACAATGAGCAGTTCTTC; D: TRBD1; V: TRBV6-5; size: .; J: TRBJ2-1
CDR3: CSAMGARGYTF; DNA: TGCAGTGCTATGGGGGCAAGAGGCTACACCTTC; D: .; V: TRBV20-1; size: .; J: TRBJ1-2
CDR3: CATSRDSYEQYF; DNA: TGTGCCACCAGCAGGGACTCGTACGAGCAGTACTTC; D: .; V: TRBV15; size: .; J: TRBJ2-7
CDR3: CASSLAGLGEDEQYF; DNA: TGTGCCAGCAGCTTAGCGGGACTAGGGGAAGACGAGCAGTACTTC; D: TRBD2; V: TRBV7-6; size: .; J: TRBJ2-7
CDR3: CASSTQGETQYF; DNA: TGTGCCAGCAGTACACAGGGGGAGACCCAGTACTTC; D: TRBD1; V: TRBV25-1; size: .; J: TRBJ2-5
CDR3: CASSLGRGELEEQYF; DNA: TGTGCTAGCAGCTTAGGTCGGGGAGAGCTAGAAGAGCAGTACTTC; D: .; V: TRBV7-7; size: .; J: TRBJ2-7
CDR3: CASSLGSGTRVGANVLTF; DNA: TGTGCCAGCAGCTTGGGATCGGGTACGAGGGTCGGGGCCAACGTCCTGACTTTC; D: .; V: TRBV5-8; size: .; J: TRBJ2-6
CDR3: CATSDFGQGATYGYTF; DNA: TGTGCCACCAGTGATTTTGGACAGGGGGCTACTTATGGCTACACCTTC; D: TRBD1; V: TRBV24-1; size: .; J: TRBJ1-2
CDR3: CASSFRGQGAFTGANVLTF; DNA: TGTGCCAGCAGTTTCCGAGGACAGGGGGCGTTTACTGGGGCCAACGTCCTGACTTTC; D: TRBD1; V: TRBV28; size: .; J: TRBJ2-6
CDR3: CASSVSSSYNEQFF; DNA: TGTGCCAGCAGCGTTAGTAGCTCCTACAATGAGCAGTTCTTC; D: .; V: TRBV9; size: .; J: TRBJ2-1